This T cell receptor (beta chain) is from a study of T cell responses to AZD1222 COVID-19 vaccine. This CDR3 has 14 residues. Germline CDR1 is SGHTA and CDR2 is FQGTGA. With 0 bases removed from V and 2 bases from J, the gap between germline ends came to 7 bases. Clones were read by immunoSEQ multiplex PCR, and TCRdb kept only the in-frame ones, dropping some. The sample records 75,000 to 90,000 clones, approximately 90% being singletons. Material: peripheral blood, obtained 28 days after the second AZD1222 dose. The V and J genes are TRBV7-3 and TRBJ1-1; D remains unclear. The clonotype was recovered from an adult who received the AZD1222 COVID-19 vaccine. DNA of the CDR3: TGTGCCAGCAGCTTAACTTCAGGAAACACTGAAGCTTTCTTT. It yields the protein CASSLTSGNTEAFF.